Shown below are 23 T cell receptor beta chains from a single sample sequenced in a study of cytomegalovirus exposure and HLA in healthy donors. 13 Jbeta primers and 60 Vbeta primers were used for the PCR. The data were produced by immunoSEQ multiplex PCR, yet TCRdb's version contains in-frame clones alone and is incomplete. Of about 160,000 clones in the sample, around four fifths were seen once. Sequencing input: PBMCs. These receptors were taken from a woman aged 25 to 39 in good health and CMV-seronegative.

CDR3: CASSLVGTGGSLAEQFF. CDR3 in DNA: TGCGCCAGCAGCTTGGTAGGGACAGGGGGATCGCTAGCGGAGCAGTTCTTC. The gene calls are TRBV5-1 and TRBJ2-1; 11 bases match TRBD1. Germline CDR1 is SGHRS and CDR2 is YFSETQ. The CDR3 runs 17 residues. V lost 0 bases to trimming and J lost 10 bases; unmatched junction nucleotides: 12.

V is TRBV5-5 and J is TRBJ2-1; maybe TRBD1 (6 bases). The CDR3 contains 16 residues. V lost 4 bases and J lost 10, with 24 bases in between. CDR1 is SGHKS and CDR2 is YYEKEE in the germline V gene (reference sequence). CDR3 DNA: TGTGCCAGCAGCCCCTCAAAACAGGGCGAATCAAGGGAGCAGTTCTTC. Its translation: CASSPSKQGESREQFF.

This sequence joins TRBV5-1 and TRBJ1-2, with D perhaps matching TRBD1 (6 bases). Germline V gene lookup returns CDR1 SGHRS and CDR2 YFSETQ. V lost 0 bases and J 4 bases, leaving 10 bases between the germline ends. The CDR3 is made up of 14 amino acids. Written as DNA, the CDR3 is TGCGCCAGCAGCTTGGTAACAGGGACCTATGGCTACACCTTC. The encoded protein is CASSLVTGTYGYTF.

This clone showed up just once. The V gene is TRBV10-3, the J gene TRBJ2-3; 11 nucleotides match TRBD2. V was pared by 3 bases and J by 3 bases, with 2 bases of the junction left unmatched. Germline V lookup: CDR1 ENHRY, CDR2 SYGVKD. This CDR3 is 15 amino acids long. CDR3 in DNA: TGTGCCATCAGTGACGGGACTAGCGGAACAGATACGCAGTATTTT. Translated, it gives CAISDGTSGTDTQYF.

The V and J genes are TRBV30 and TRBJ2-5; D may be TRBD2 (6 bases). Trimming took 4 bases from V and 4 from J, leaving 10 bases between them. Germline-derived CDR1 and CDR2 are GTSNPN and SVGIG (reference sequence). The CDR3 is 12 amino acids. CDR3 sequence: CAWKGLGETQYF. For the CDR3, the DNA is TGTGCCTGGAAGGGACTGGGAGAGACCCAGTACTTC.

The CDR3 sequence is CASSPVGTWGENTEAFF. For the CDR3, the DNA is TGTGCCAGCTCACCCGTCGGCACATGGGGGGAGAACACTGAAGCTTTCTTT. This chain uses TRBV18 with TRBJ1-1, with D possibly matching TRBD1 (5 bases). The CDR3 spans 17 residues. V lost 3 bases and J lost 1, with 18 bases in between. Germline CDR1 and CDR2: KGHSH and LQKENI.

The CDR3 is CASSVGGVSNQPQHF. CDR3 bases: TGTGCCAGCAGCGTAGGGGGAGTGAGCAATCAGCCCCAGCATTTT. This chain connects TRBV9 to TRBJ1-5; the D is unclear. Germline CDR1 and CDR2: SGDLS and YYNGEE. The CDR3 covers 15 residues. Trimming pared 0 bases from V and 1 base from J, leaving 8 bases between.

V usage is TRBV6-1 and J usage is TRBJ2-7; D not resolved. CDR3 size: 15 residues. V lost 6 bases to trimming and J lost 1 base, with 16 bases between them. Germline lookup yields CDR1 MNHNS and CDR2 SASEGT. The CDR3 loop reads CASRDRVNLSYEQYF. CDR3 bases: TGTGCCAGCAGAGACCGGGTCAACCTTTCCTACGAGCAGTACTTC.

For the CDR3, the DNA is TGCAGCGCGGAGGCTAGCGGGGCGACCCAGTACTTC. This translates into CSAEASGATQYF. This chain joins TRBV29-1 and TRBJ2-5, with 9 bases aligning to TRBD2. CDR1 SQVTM and CDR2 ANQGSEA come from the germline V gene. The CDR3 runs 12 residues. Trimming removed 7 bases from V and 7 bases from J; junction bases left unmatched: 7.

The chain has TRBV10-3 and TRBJ2-1, with 9 bases fitting TRBD1. Looked up from germline, CDR1 is ENHRY and CDR2 is SYGVKD. V was clipped by 6 bases and J by 3 bases; unmatched bases: 12. This CDR3 contains 17 residues. The CDR3 protein is CAISSGQGSSDYNEQFF. In nucleotides, the CDR3 is TGTGCCATCAGCTCGGGACAGGGATCAAGCGACTACAATGAGCAGTTCTTC.

The genes are TRBV30 and TRBJ2-5; 14 bases are a match to TRBD2. Germline loops: CDR1 GTSNPN, CDR2 SVGIG (reference sequence). This CDR3 is 13 amino acids long. J lost 6 bases, V lost 8 bases, and 5 bases had no gene match. The CDR3 reads CAGGTSGGKTQYF. In DNA, the CDR3 is TGTGCCGGAGGGACTAGCGGGGGAAAGACCCAGTACTTC.

The chain links TRBV10-3 to TRBJ1-1; TRBD1 agrees at 9 bases. V lost 7 bases to trimming and J lost 3 bases; unmatched junction nucleotides: 9. The CDR3 sequence is 15 residues long. The germline gives CDR1 ENHRY, CDR2 SYGVKD. The CDR3 DNA reads TGTGCCATCACCCGCCGACAGGGGGAAGACACTGAAGCTTTCTTT. This translates into CAITRRQGEDTEAFF.

The chain couples TRBV28 to TRBJ2-7; D is uncertain. This CDR3 is 12 amino acids long. CDR1 MDHEN and CDR2 SYDVKM come from the germline V gene. V shed 8 bases and J shed 2 bases, with 10 bases lying between them. The CDR3 sequence is CASSSAAYEQYF. CDR3 nucleotides: TGTGCCAGCTCCTCGGCGGCCTACGAGCAGTACTTC.

The chain is built from TRBV30 and TRBJ2-1; tentative D call: TRBD2 (6 bases). The length of the CDR3 is 11 residues. Germline-derived CDR1 and CDR2 are GTSNPN and SVGIG (reference sequence). Between the trimmed V and J ends, which lost 5 bases and 4 bases, there was a span of 6 bases. The CDR3 DNA sequence: TGTGCCTGGGGGGGGTACAATGAGCAGTTCTTC. It yields the protein CAWGGYNEQFF. Variable domain in full (rest from reference TRBV30 and TRBJ2-1): SQTIHQWPATLVQPVGSPLSLECTVEGTSNPNLYWYRQAAGRGLQLLFYSVGIGQISSEVPQNLSASRPQDRQFILSSKKLLLSDSGFYLCAWGGYNEQFFGPGTRLTVL.

V and J are TRBV2 and TRBJ1-5, with D unresolved. CDR3 length: 13 amino acids. Germline V gene sequence: CDR1 SNHLY, CDR2 FYNNEI. Trimming removed 3 bases from V and 9 bases from J, with 12 bases in between. The CDR3 sequence: CASSDRSRRPQHF. The CDR3 region has the DNA TGTGCCAGCAGTGACCGCTCGCGGCGGCCCCAGCATTTT.

The chain is built from TRBV6-1 and TRBJ2-2, with D possibly being TRBD1 (6 bases). The CDR3 totals 16 residues. CDR1 and CDR2 (germline): MNHNS, SASEGT. Trimming left V 2 bases short and J 1 base short, with 11 bases between. The CDR3 protein is CASSEQPGQNTGELFF. The CDR3 nucleotides read TGTGCCAGCAGTGAACAGCCGGGACAGAACACCGGGGAGCTGTTTTTT.

This clone occurred a few times. The genes are TRBV29-1 and TRBJ2-2, with TRBD2 as a possible D gene (5 bases). The V gene lost 5 bases and the J gene lost 3 bases, with 16 bases spanning the gap. Germline V gene sequence: CDR1 SQVTM, CDR2 ANQGSEA. This CDR3 contains 15 residues. The CDR3 reads CSVTDGITDTGELFF. Written as DNA, the CDR3 is TGCAGCGTTACCGACGGGATTACGGACACCGGGGAGCTGTTTTTT.

This chain joins TRBV5-1 and TRBJ1-5; 7 nucleotides line up with TRBD1. V was clipped by 4 bases and J by 3 bases; unmatched bases: 10. The germline CDR1 and CDR2 sequences are SGHRS and YFSETQ. The CDR3 covers 16 residues. CDR3 sequence reads: CASSPGGTAINQPQHF. The CDR3 DNA reads as TGCGCCAGCAGCCCGGGGGGGACAGCGATCAATCAGCCCCAGCATTTT.

The V call is TRBV11-2, the J call TRBJ2-2, with D perhaps TRBD1 (5 bases). The germline V and J ends were trimmed by 5 bases and 0 bases, with 7 bases remaining between them. The CDR3 consists of 14 residues. CDR1 is SGHAT and CDR2 is FQNNGV in the germline V gene. The CDR3 DNA follows: TGTGCCAGCAGCGCGACAGCGAACACCGGGGAGCTGTTTTTT. It codes for CASSATANTGELFF.

J is TRBJ1-1 and V is TRBV18; tentatively, D is TRBD1 (5 bases). CDR3 length: 14 amino acids. V lost 3 bases and J 8 bases, leaving 16 bases between the germline ends. The germline gives CDR1 KGHSH, CDR2 LQKENI. The CDR3 spells CASSPDYSRQEAFF. As DNA, the CDR3 is TGTGCCAGCTCACCCGATTACTCTAGACAGGAAGCTTTCTTT. The full variable domain, with the rest looked up from reference TRBV18 and TRBJ1-1, is NAGVMQNPRHLVRRRGQEARLRCSPMKGHSHVYWYRQLPEEGLKFMVYLQKENIIDESGMPKERFSAEFPKEGPSILRIQQVVRGDSAAYFCASSPDYSRQEAFFGQGTRLTVV.

This clone has more than one count but fewer than ten. V is TRBV2 and J is TRBJ1-2, with unresolved D. With 7 bases removed from V and 4 bases from J, the gap between germline ends came to 13 bases. Germline V gives CDR1 SNHLY, CDR2 FYNNEI. This CDR3 comprises 13 residues. The CDR3 sequence is CASIPQDSYGYTF. CDR3 in DNA: TGTGCCAGCATCCCCCAGGACTCCTATGGCTACACCTTC.

This clone has a handful of counts. The rearrangement uses TRBV6-1 and TRBJ1-5; 10 nucleotides line up with TRBD1. CDR3 length: 14 residues. Germline V lookup: CDR1 MNHNS, CDR2 SASEGT. After removal of 5 bases from V and 9 bases from J, the junction contained 7 bases not matched to a gene. The CDR3 nucleotides read TGTGCCAGCAGTTCCCGGGACAGGGGTTCGCCCCAGCATTTT. It translates to CASSSRDRGSPQHF.

The chain carries TRBV5-6 and TRBJ1-2; D gene unclear. The CDR3 contains 13 residues. Looked up from germline, CDR1 is SGHDT and CDR2 is YYEEEE. V lost 6 bases and J lost 4, with 13 bases in between. The CDR3 nucleotides read TGTGCCAGCAAACCGTCTGGCAGCTATGGCTACACCTTC. This codes for CASKPSGSYGYTF.